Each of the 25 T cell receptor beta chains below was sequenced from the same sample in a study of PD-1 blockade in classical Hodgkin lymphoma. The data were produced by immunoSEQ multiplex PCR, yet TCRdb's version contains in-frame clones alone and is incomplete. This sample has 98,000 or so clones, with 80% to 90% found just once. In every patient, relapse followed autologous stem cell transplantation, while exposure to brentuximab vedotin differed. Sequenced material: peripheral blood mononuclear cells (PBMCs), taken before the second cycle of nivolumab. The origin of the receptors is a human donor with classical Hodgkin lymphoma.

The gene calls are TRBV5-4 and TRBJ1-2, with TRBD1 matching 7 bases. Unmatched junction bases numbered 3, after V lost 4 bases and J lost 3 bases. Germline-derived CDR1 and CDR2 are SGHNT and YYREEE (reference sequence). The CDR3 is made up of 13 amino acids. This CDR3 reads CASSADRDYGYTF. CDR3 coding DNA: TGTGCCAGCAGCGCTGACAGGGACTATGGCTACACCTTC.

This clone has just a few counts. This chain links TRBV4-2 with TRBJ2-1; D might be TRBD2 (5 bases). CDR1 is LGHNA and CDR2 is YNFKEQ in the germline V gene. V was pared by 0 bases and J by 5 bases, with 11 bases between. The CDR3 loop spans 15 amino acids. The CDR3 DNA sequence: TGTGCCAGCAGCCAAGATCGGACTGCCAACAATGAGCAGTTCTTC. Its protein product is CASSQDRTANNEQFF.

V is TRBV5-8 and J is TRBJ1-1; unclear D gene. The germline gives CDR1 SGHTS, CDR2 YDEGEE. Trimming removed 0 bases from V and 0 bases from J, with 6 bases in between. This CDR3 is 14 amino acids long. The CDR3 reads CASSLDTLNTEAFF. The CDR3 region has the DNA TGTGCCAGCAGCTTGGACACCTTGAACACTGAAGCTTTCTTT.

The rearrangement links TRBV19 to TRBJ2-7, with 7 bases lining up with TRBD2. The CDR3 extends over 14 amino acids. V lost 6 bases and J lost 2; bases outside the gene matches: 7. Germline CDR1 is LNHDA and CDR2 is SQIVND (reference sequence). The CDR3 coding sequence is TGTGCCAGTAGCCCCGAGGCGGGGGCCTACGAGCAGTACTTC. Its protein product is CASSPEAGAYEQYF.

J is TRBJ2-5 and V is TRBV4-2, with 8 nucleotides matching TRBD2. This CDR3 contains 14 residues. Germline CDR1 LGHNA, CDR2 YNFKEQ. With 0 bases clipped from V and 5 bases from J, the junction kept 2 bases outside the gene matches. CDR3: CASSQEPGGETQYF. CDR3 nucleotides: TGTGCCAGCAGCCAAGAGCCGGGAGGGGAGACCCAGTACTTC.

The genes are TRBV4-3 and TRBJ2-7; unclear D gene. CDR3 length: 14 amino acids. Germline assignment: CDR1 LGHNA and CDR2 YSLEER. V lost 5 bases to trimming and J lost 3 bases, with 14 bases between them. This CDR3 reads CASSTHYYNYEQYF. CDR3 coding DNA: TGCGCCAGCAGCACCCACTACTATAACTACGAGCAGTACTTC.

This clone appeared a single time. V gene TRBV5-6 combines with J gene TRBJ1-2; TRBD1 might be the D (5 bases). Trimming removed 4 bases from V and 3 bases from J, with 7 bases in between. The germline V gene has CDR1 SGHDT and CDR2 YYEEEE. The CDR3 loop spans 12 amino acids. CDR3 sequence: CASSPQDYGYTF. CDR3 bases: TGTGCCAGCAGCCCACAGGACTATGGCTACACCTTC.

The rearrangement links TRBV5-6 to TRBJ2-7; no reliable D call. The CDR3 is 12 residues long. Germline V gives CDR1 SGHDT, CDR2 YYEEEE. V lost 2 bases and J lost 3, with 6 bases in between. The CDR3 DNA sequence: TGTGCCAGCAGCTTATCGGGCTACGAGCAGTACTTC. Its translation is CASSLSGYEQYF.

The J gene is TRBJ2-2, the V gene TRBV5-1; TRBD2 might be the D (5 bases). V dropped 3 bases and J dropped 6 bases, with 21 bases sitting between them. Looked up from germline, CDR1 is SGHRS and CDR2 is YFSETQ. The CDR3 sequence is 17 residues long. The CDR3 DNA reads TGCGCCAGCAGCTCCATAAGACCTCTGGAGGTCCCCGGGGAGCTGTTTTTT. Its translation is CASSSIRPLEVPGELFF.

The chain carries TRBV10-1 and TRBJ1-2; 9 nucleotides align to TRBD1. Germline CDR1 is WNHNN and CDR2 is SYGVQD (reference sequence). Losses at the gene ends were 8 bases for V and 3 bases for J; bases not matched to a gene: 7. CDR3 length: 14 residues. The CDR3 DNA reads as TGCGCCAGCCGCAGGGACAGGGTCGACTATGGCTACACCTTC. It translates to CASRRDRVDYGYTF.

In DNA, the CDR3 is TGTGCCAGCAGTCCACTAGCGGGAGGGCCTACGGGCGGGGAGCTGTTTTTT. It yields the protein CASSPLAGGPTGGELFF. The J gene is TRBJ2-2, the V gene TRBV27, with TRBD2 identical over 13 bases. Germline loops: CDR1 MNHEY, CDR2 SMNVEV (reference sequence). The V gene end was trimmed by 5 bases and the J gene end by 7 bases; junction bases not matched to a gene: 10. This CDR3 spans 17 amino acids.

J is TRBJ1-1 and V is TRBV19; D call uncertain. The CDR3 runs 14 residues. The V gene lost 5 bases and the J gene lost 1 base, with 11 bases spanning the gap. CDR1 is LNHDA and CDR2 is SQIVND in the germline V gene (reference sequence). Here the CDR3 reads CASSFPGSNTEAFF. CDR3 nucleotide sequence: TGTGCCAGTAGTTTCCCGGGATCGAACACTGAAGCTTTCTTT.

The CDR3 sequence is CASSDEGVAYEQYF. CDR3 DNA: TGTGCCAGCAGTGACGAGGGAGTGGCCTACGAGCAGTACTTC. The genes are TRBV2 and TRBJ2-7; tentatively, D is TRBD2 (5 bases). V was shortened by 3 bases and J by 2 bases, with 11 bases between the two germline ends. Germline V gives CDR1 SNHLY, CDR2 FYNNEI. The CDR3 sequence is 14 residues long.

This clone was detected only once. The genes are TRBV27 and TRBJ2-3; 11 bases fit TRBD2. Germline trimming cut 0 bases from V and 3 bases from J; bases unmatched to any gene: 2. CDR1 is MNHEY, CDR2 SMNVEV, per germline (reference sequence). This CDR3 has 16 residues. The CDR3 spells CASSLSSGRGTDTQYF. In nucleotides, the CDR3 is TGTGCCAGCAGTTTATCTAGCGGGAGGGGAACAGATACGCAGTATTTT.

The CDR3 loop reads CASSEPPTSHEQFF. CDR3 coding DNA: TGTGCCAGCAGTGAACCCCCGACGTCTCATGAGCAGTTCTTC. The rearrangement joins TRBV6-1 to TRBJ2-1; D not resolved. Germline lookup yields CDR1 MNHNS and CDR2 SASEGT. With 2 bases removed from V and 8 bases from J, the gap between germline ends came to 13 bases. This CDR3 spans 14 amino acids.

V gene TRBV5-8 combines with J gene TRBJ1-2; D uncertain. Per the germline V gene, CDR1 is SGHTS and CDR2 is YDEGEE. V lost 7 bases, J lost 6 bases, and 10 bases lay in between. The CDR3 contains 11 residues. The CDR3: CASDHRDGYTF. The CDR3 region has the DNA TGTGCCAGCGACCATAGGGATGGCTACACCTTC.

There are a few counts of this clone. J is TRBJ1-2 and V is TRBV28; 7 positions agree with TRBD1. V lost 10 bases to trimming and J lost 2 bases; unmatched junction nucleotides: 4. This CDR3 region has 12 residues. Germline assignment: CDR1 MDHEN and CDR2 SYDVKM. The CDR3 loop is CAIHRGNYGYTF. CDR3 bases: TGTGCCATTCACAGGGGCAACTATGGCTACACCTTC.

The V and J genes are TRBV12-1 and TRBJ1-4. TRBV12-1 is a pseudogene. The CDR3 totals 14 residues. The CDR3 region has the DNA TGTGCCAGCAGCTTTGAACTGCACCATGAAAAACTGTTTTTT. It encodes CASSFELHHEKLFF.

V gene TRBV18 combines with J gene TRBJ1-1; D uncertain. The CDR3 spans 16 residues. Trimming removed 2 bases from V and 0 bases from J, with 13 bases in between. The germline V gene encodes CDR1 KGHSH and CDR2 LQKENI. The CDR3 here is CASSPILAEMNTEAFF. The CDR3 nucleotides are TGTGCCAGCTCACCAATTTTGGCGGAAATGAACACTGAAGCTTTCTTT.

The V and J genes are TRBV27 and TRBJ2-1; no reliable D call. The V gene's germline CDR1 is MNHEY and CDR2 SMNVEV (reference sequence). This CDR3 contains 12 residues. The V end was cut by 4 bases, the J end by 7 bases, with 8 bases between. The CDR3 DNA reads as TGTGCCAGCAGTTCACGGTGGAATGAGCAGTTCTTC. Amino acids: CASSSRWNEQFF.

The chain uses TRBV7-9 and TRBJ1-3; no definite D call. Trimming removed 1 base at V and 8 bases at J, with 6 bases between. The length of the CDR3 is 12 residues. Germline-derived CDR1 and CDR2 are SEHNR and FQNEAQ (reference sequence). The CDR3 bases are TGTGCCAGCAGCTTAGGAGCGGACACCATATATTTT. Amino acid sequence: CASSLGADTIYF. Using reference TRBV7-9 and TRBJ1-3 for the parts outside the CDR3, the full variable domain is DTGVSQNPRHKITKRGQNVTFRCDPISEHNRLYWYRQTLGQGPEFLTYFQNEAQLEKSRLLSDRFSAERPKGSFSTLEIQRTEQGDSAMYLCASSLGADTIYFGEGSWLTVV.

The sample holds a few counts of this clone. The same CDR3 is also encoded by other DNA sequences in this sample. CDR3 DNA: TGTGCCAGCAGTTACTTACTAGCGGGGAACACCGGGGAGCTGTTTTTT. It codes for CASSYLLAGNTGELFF. The chain joins TRBV6-6 to TRBJ2-2; 9 bases are a match to TRBD2. Germline V gene lookup returns CDR1 MNHNY and CDR2 SVGAGI (reference sequence). This CDR3 has 16 amino acids. J gave up 1 base and V 1 base, and 1 base lay outside the gene matches.

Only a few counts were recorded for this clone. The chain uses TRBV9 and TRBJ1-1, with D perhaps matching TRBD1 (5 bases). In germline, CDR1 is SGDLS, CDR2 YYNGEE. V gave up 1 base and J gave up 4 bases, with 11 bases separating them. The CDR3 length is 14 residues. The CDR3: CASSVQGSTTEAFF. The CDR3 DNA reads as TGTGCCAGCAGCGTACAGGGAAGCACCACTGAAGCTTTCTTT.

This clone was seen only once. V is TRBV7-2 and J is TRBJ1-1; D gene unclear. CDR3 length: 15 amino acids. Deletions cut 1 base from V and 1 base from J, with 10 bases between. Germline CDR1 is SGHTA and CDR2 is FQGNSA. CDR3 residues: CASSLGIEKNTEAFF. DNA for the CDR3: TGTGCCAGCAGCTTAGGGATTGAGAAGAACACTGAAGCTTTCTTT.

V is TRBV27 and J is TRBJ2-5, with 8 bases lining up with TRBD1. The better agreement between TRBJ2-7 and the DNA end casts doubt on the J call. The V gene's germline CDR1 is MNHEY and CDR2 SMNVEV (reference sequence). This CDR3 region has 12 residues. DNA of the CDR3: TGTGCCAGCGGGACAGGAGCCTACGAGCAGTACTTC. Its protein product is CASGTGAYEQYF.